This T cell receptor (beta chain) comes out of a study of blood T cells in healthy people across ages. Study-level points and caveats: Bulk PBMC profiling left naive and antigen-experienced comparisons inconclusive. Significant beta diversity loss was already apparent by age roughly 38, declining roughly linearly.

A few counts support this clonotype. What it recognizes is unknown. The CDR3 covers 15 residues. Germline CDR1 is SQVTM and CDR2 is ANQGSEA. After removal of 6 bases from V and 0 bases from J, the junction contained 4 bases not matched to a gene. With a J-beta primer mix and a sample-barcoded 5' primer, a second PCR ran about 7 to 11 cycles. TCRdb fed the 5' RACE reads into MiXCR, producing one record per CDR3 protein. The table shows about 1 million distinct CDR3 sequences, with 45% occurring only once. Material for sequencing was blood. The receptor's source is an older woman in good health. This rearrangement joins TRBV29-1 to TRBJ2-7; 14 bases align to TRBD2. The CDR3 coding sequence is TGCAGCGTCGGGACTAGCGGGGGCAACTCCTACGAGCAGTACTTC. Its translation is CSVGTSGGNSYEQYF.